This T cell receptor (beta chain) appears in the sequencing data of a study of blood T cell repertoires in COVID-19. At the level of the study: Sample material is recorded as cDNA or gDNA derived from T cells, B-cell-depleted T cells, or PBMCs.

TCRdb's table, derived via immunoSEQ multiplex PCR, lists solely in-frame clones and lacks some. This sample has fewer than 200,000 clones, with 81% found just once. The germline V gene encodes CDR1 SGHRS and CDR2 YFSETQ. The CDR3 sequence is 15 residues long. After removal of 0 bases from V and 6 bases from J, the junction contained 5 bases not matched to a gene. Grouping used clinical history reported by participants in a survey and questionnaire. The chain uses TRBV5-1 and TRBJ1-2, with TRBD1 matching 10 bases. The material sequenced was PBMCs or T cells enriched from blood (not recorded which). This TCR came from a woman between 35 and 50 years old with acute COVID-19. The CDR3 reads CASSLDTGTGDGYTF. The CDR3 region has the DNA TGCGCCAGCAGCTTGGATACTGGGACAGGGGATGGCTACACCTTC.